This T cell receptor (beta chain) came from a study of metastatic and nonmetastatic thyroid tumors. Overall study: Repertoires from blood and tumor or nodule tissue of malignant and benign thyroid patients were compared.

This clone was seen a few times. Its antigen is undetermined. Mismatch with germline at one junction end may stem from a read error. Study-level points and caveats: For both blood and tumor, malignant thyroid tumors reportedly showed significantly higher TCR beta diversity than benign nodules did.

Among the patients, none had received any treatment before thyroid surgery. CDR1 is MNHNS and CDR2 is SASEGT in the germline V gene. CDR3 length: 14 residues. How the authors handled the data: To classify distant metastasis in papillary thyroid cancer, a model was built from CDR3 differences across clinicopathological groups. TCRdb reanalyzed the PCR reads via MiXCR. It is TCRdb's table, rather than the study itself, that gives the V and J calls and clone size. The data hold roughly 4,100 clones, with 20% to 25% observed a single time. This clonotype was obtained from a male donor with papillary thyroid cancer or a benign thyroid nodule (not recorded which). Some clones in this sample may be carry-over from other donors' samples. The sequencing input was tumor tissue. The gene calls are TRBV6-1 and TRBJ2-7; a possible D gene is TRBD1 (6 bases). The CDR3 sequence is CAISRDTFTYEQYF. CDR3 nucleotides: TGTGCCATCAGTAGGGACACATTCACCTACGAGCAGTACTTC.